The 29 T cell receptor beta chains below all came from one sample that was sequenced in a study of blood T cells in healthy people across ages. A second PCR of 7 to 11 cycles used a sample-barcoded 5' primer and a J-beta primer mix. TCRdb reprocessed the 5' RACE reads via MiXCR and lists one record per CDR3 protein. This table holds 1.5 million to 1.9 million distinct CDR3 sequences, approximately 43% found once. The sequenced sample was blood. These receptors originate from a woman between 18 and 30 years old in good health.

This clonotype occurred a few times. This sequence joins TRBV7-2 and TRBJ2-1; TRBD1 agrees at 8 bases. Germline V gene lookup returns CDR1 SGHTA and CDR2 FQGNSA. The CDR3 contains 13 residues. V shed 5 bases, J shed 6 bases, and the junction held 3 bases outside the gene matches. CDR3 DNA: TGTGCCAGCAGCCACGGACAGGGCAATGAGCAGTTCTTC. Protein product: CASSHGQGNEQFF.

The V call is TRBV28, the J call TRBJ1-5; a weak D match, TRBD1 (6 bases). CDR3 size: 14 residues. Looked up from germline, CDR1 is MDHEN and CDR2 is SYDVKM. Trimming pared 7 bases from V and 3 bases from J, leaving 13 bases between. The DNA of the CDR3 is TGTGCCAGCAACTCTCGGACAGACAATCAGCCCCAGCATTTT. Protein: CASNSRTDNQPQHF. Filled out from reference TRBV28 and TRBJ1-5, the complete variable domain reads DVKVTQSSRYLVKRTGEKVFLECVQDMDHENMFWYRQDPGLGLRLIYFSYDVKMKEKGDIPEGYSVSREKKERFSLILESASTNQTSMYLCASNSRTDNQPQHFGDGTRLSIL.

This chain uses TRBV7-8 with TRBJ1-5; D gene ambiguous. Trimming took 5 bases from V and 1 from J, leaving 9 bases between them. Germline V gene data show CDR1 as SGHVS and CDR2 as FQNEAQ. The CDR3 is 14 amino acids. The CDR3 DNA follows: TGTGCCAGCAGCCAGGACGCGAGCAATCAGCCCCAGCATTTT. The encoded protein is CASSQDASNQPQHF.

This clonotype was detected only a few times. The chain joins TRBV4-3 to TRBJ1-2, with no clear D. The germline V gene encodes CDR1 LGHNA and CDR2 YSLEER. V was trimmed by 3 bases and J by 8 bases, leaving 16 bases between them. This CDR3 contains 14 residues. CDR3 region: CASSQQGGVGGYTF. DNA of the CDR3: TGCGCCAGCAGCCAGCAAGGAGGAGTGGGCGGCTACACCTTC.

Comments on this clonotype: A read error may produce the germline difference seen at one junction end. The chain carries TRBV4-3 and TRBJ1-6, with D perhaps TRBD1 (6 bases). CDR1 LGHNA and CDR2 YSLEER come from the germline V gene. The CDR3 has 16 amino acids. The CDR3 loop reads CASSQDPGARVSPPHF. The CDR3 DNA sequence: TGCGCCAGCAGCCAAGATCCGGGGGCTCGGGTCTCACCCCCCCACTTT.

This clonotype was observed many times. The chain has TRBV12-3 or TRBV12-4 and TRBJ1-2; no clear D gene. The CDR3 contains 13 residues. V gave up 5 bases and J gave up 0 bases, with 7 bases separating them. The CDR3 is CASSAGANYGYTF. The CDR3 bases are TGTGCCAGCAGTGCCGGGGCTAACTATGGCTACACCTTC.

This clonotype has at least ten counts. The gene calls are TRBV19 and TRBJ1-1; TRBD1 might be the D (6 bases). CDR1 and CDR2 from the germline V gene are LNHDA and SQIVND (reference sequence). CDR3 length: 13 residues. The ends were cut back, 5 bases at V and 4 bases at J, with 11 bases in the middle. DNA of the CDR3: TGTGCCAGTAGTTCTACAGGGAGCACTGAAGCTTTCTTT. Protein: CASSSTGSTEAFF.

The chain couples TRBV4-3 to TRBJ2-1; D uncertain. The V end was cut by 2 bases, the J end by 5 bases, with 4 bases between. Germline-derived CDR1 and CDR2 are LGHNA and YSLEER. The CDR3 extends over 12 amino acids. CDR3 nucleotides: TGCGCCAGCAGCCAACTCAACAATGAGCAGTTCTTC. This translates into CASSQLNNEQFF.

This clonotype was observed many times. A much larger clone is a single base away; this may be a read error. In DNA form, the CDR3 reads TGTGCCAGCAGCCCACCAGGGGAAGTCAATGAGCAGTACTTC. Its protein product is CASSPPGEVNEQYF. The chain employs TRBV12-3 or TRBV12-4 and TRBJ2-7; perhaps TRBD1 as D (6 bases). Trimming shortened V by 6 bases and J by 7 bases, and 19 bases separated the two germline ends. The CDR3 is made up of 14 amino acids.

The CDR3 is CASSDTETGELFF. The DNA for the CDR3 is TGTGCCAGCAGTGACACGGAAACCGGGGAGCTGTTTTTT. The J gene is TRBJ2-2, the V gene TRBV6-4; unclear D gene. From germline, CDR1 is MRHNA and CDR2 SNTAGT. Trimming removed 2 bases from V and 5 bases from J, with 6 bases in between. There are 13 residues in the CDR3.

The chain joins TRBV5-1 to TRBJ2-1; D ambiguous. The CDR3 totals 14 residues. The V gene's germline CDR1 is SGHRS and CDR2 YFSETQ. Trimming cost V 0 bases and J 3 bases, with 7 bases left between them. The CDR3 protein is CASSLVESYNEQFF. The DNA of the CDR3 is TGCGCCAGCAGCTTGGTGGAGAGCTACAATGAGCAGTTCTTC. Full variable domain (outside the CDR3, taken from reference TRBV5-1 and TRBJ2-1): KAGVTQTPRYLIKTRGQQVTLSCSPISGHRSVSWYQQTPGQGLQFLFEYFSETQRNKGNFPGRFSGRQFSNSRSEMNVSTLELGDSALYLCASSLVESYNEQFFGPGTRLTVL.

This rearrangement joins TRBV5-1 to TRBJ2-3, with 7 bases identical to TRBD2. The CDR3 contains 14 residues. J lost 3 bases, V lost 4 bases, and 5 bases had no gene match. Germline V gene data show CDR1 as SGHRS and CDR2 as YFSETQ. The CDR3 DNA sequence: TGCGCCAGCAGCGGGGAGGGCCGGACAGATACGCAGTATTTT. Its translation: CASSGEGRTDTQYF.

The chain employs TRBV7-2 and TRBJ2-1; no definite D call. CDR1 is SGHTA and CDR2 is FQGNSA in the germline V gene. The ends were cut back, 4 bases at V and 0 bases at J, with 13 bases in the middle. This CDR3 is built from 16 residues. The CDR3 DNA sequence: TGTGCCAGCAGCTCCGGTCGACGGTCCTCCTACAATGAGCAGTTCTTC. It translates to CASSSGRRSSYNEQFF.

DNA for the CDR3: TGCAGTGCTAGTGCAGGGGTCTACGAGCAGTACTTC. Its translation is CSASAGVYEQYF. This chain joins TRBV20-1 and TRBJ2-7; the D gene is possibly TRBD1 (6 bases). V was clipped by 3 bases and J by 3 bases, with 9 bases between them. Germline values: CDR1 DFQATT, CDR2 SNEGSKA (reference sequence). The CDR3 consists of 12 residues.

The V gene is TRBV7-2, the J gene TRBJ2-5; tentative D call: TRBD1 (6 bases). The J call may be mistaken, given a closer DNA end match to TRBJ2-7. CDR3 size: 16 residues. CDR1 and CDR2 (germline): SGHTA, FQGNSA. CDR3 loop: CASSLRTGGGTYEQYF. The CDR3 DNA is TGTGCCAGCAGCTTAAGGACTGGGGGCGGAACCTACGAGCAGTACTTC.

The sample holds a few counts of this clonotype. J is TRBJ2-1 and V is TRBV20-1, with 11 bases matching TRBD2. V was clipped by 6 bases and J by 6 bases; unmatched bases: 10. CDR3 length equals 15 residues. Germline V gene lookup returns CDR1 DFQATT and CDR2 SNEGSKA (reference sequence). Written as DNA, the CDR3 is TGCAGTGCCTGGGCTAGACTAGCGGGACCCAATGAGCAGTTCTTC. This gives the protein CSAWARLAGPNEQFF.

The gene calls are TRBV25-1 and TRBJ1-4, with D unresolved. Trimming cost V 6 bases and J 8 bases, with 13 bases left between them. The CDR3 consists of 13 residues. Germline lookup yields CDR1 MGHDK and CDR2 SYGVNS. CDR3 bases: TGTGCCAGCAGGGCCCGAGACTCGGAAAAACTGTTTTTT. Translated, it gives CASRARDSEKLFF.

CDR3 protein: CSVGFYREYGYTF. CDR3 in DNA: TGCAGCGTTGGATTTTACAGGGAGTATGGCTACACCTTC. The rearrangement uses TRBV29-1 and TRBJ1-2; D perhaps matches TRBD1 (6 bases). The CDR3 extends over 13 amino acids. Per the germline V gene, CDR1 is SQVTM and CDR2 is ANQGSEA. The V gene lost 4 bases and the J gene lost 5 bases, with 14 bases spanning the gap. The whole variable domain, filled in from reference TRBV29-1 and TRBJ1-2, reads SAVISQKPSRDICQRGTSLTIQCQVDSQVTMMFWYRQQPGQSLTLIATANQGSEATYESGFVIDKFPISRPNLTFSTLTVSNMSPEDSSIYLCSVGFYREYGYTFGSGTRLTVV.

This clonotype has only a few counts. This chain connects TRBV6-6 to TRBJ2-2; D gene uncertain. The CDR3 consists of 14 residues. In germline, CDR1 is MNHNY, CDR2 SVGAGI (reference sequence). V shed 0 bases and J shed 6 bases, with 8 bases lying between them. The DNA for the CDR3 is TGTGCCAGCAGTTACTCGAATCAGCCCGGGGAGCTGTTTTTT. Amino acid sequence: CASSYSNQPGELFF.

J is TRBJ2-4 and V is TRBV6-5; 7 bases are shared with TRBD1. Per the germline V gene, CDR1 is MNHEY and CDR2 is SVGAGI. The trim removed 6 bases at V and 7 bases at J, leaving 12 bases unmatched. The CDR3 runs to 15 residues. CDR3 loop: CASRGRGRKDNIQYF. CDR3 DNA sequence: TGTGCCAGCAGAGGAAGGGGGCGTAAGGATAACATTCAGTACTTC.

This clonotype was observed once. The chain joins TRBV3-1 to TRBJ1-1; D might be TRBD1 (5 bases). This CDR3 has 16 amino acids. From germline, CDR1 is LGHDT and CDR2 YNNKEL (reference sequence). V was cut by 4 bases and J by 4 bases, with 19 bases left in between. CDR3 in DNA: TGTGCCAGCAGCCCGCCCGAGCCGGGGGTATTCACTGAAGCTTTCTTT. Amino acid sequence: CASSPPEPGVFTEAFF.

This clonotype was seen just once. The V call is TRBV6-2 or TRBV6-3, the J call TRBJ1-2; 7 bases agree with TRBD1. V gave up 4 bases and J gave up 4 bases; unmatched junction bases: 12. The CDR3 length is 16 residues. Looked up from germline, CDR1 is MNHEY and CDR2 is SVGEGT. For the CDR3, the DNA is TGTGCCAGCAGTTCTCGGACAGGAAACTCTTTCTATGGCTACACCTTC. It translates to CASSSRTGNSFYGYTF.

The chain couples TRBV7-2 to TRBJ2-3; D tentatively reads TRBD1 or TRBD2 (6 bases each). The germline V gene encodes CDR1 SGHTA and CDR2 FQGNSA. CDR3 length: 15 amino acids. The V end lost 9 bases, the J end lost 0 bases, and 16 bases lay between the germline ends. Written as DNA, the CDR3 is TGTGCCAGTAACCCCGGGGGCAGGAGCACAGATACGCAGTATTTT. This translates into CASNPGGRSTDTQYF.

This clonotype was counted only a few times. This chain links TRBV4-2 with TRBJ2-5; 7 bases fit TRBD2. The length of the CDR3 is 18 residues. The V gene end was trimmed by 3 bases and the J gene end by 2 bases; junction bases not matched to a gene: 15. Germline V gives CDR1 LGHNA, CDR2 YNFKEQ. This chain's CDR3 is CASSHRLKRGSQQETQYF. The CDR3 bases are TGTGCCAGCAGCCATCGGCTTAAGCGGGGATCACAACAAGAGACCCAGTACTTC.

This clonotype was counted a few times. The J gene is TRBJ2-1, the V gene TRBV5-1, with a possible D match to TRBD2 (5 bases). Germline V gene sequence: CDR1 SGHRS, CDR2 YFSETQ. V was pared by 4 bases and J by 5 bases, with 13 bases between. CDR3 size: 14 residues. CDR3 sequence (DNA): TGCGCCAGCAGCGGTAGGAGCGGCAACAATGAGCAGTTCTTC. Amino acids: CASSGRSGNNEQFF.

The chain employs TRBV19 and TRBJ2-2; TRBD2 might be the D (6 bases). Trimming removed 6 bases from V and 5 bases from J, with 13 bases in between. This CDR3 has 14 amino acids. In germline, CDR1 is LNHDA, CDR2 SQIVND (reference sequence). The CDR3 bases are TGTGCCAGTAGGCCCGGGACTGATACCGGGGAGCTGTTTTTT. Translation: CASRPGTDTGELFF. Full variable domain (missing parts from reference TRBV19 and TRBJ2-2): DGGITQSPKYLFRKEGQNVTLSCEQNLNHDAMYWYRQDPGQGLRLIYYSQIVNDFQKGDIAEGYSVSREKKESFPLTVTSAQKNPTAFYLCASRPGTDTGELFFGEGSRLTVL.

This sequence joins TRBV19 and TRBJ2-3; D is possibly TRBD1 or TRBD2 (6 bases each). The V gene's germline CDR1 is LNHDA and CDR2 SQIVND (reference sequence). Trimming pared 3 bases from V and 1 base from J, leaving 17 bases between. This CDR3 contains 17 residues. This CDR3 is CASSILGGGSGTDTQYF. CDR3 bases: TGTGCCAGTAGTATCCTCGGAGGGGGGTCGGGCACAGATACGCAGTATTTT. Full variable domain (missing parts from reference TRBV19 and TRBJ2-3): DGGITQSPKYLFRKEGQNVTLSCEQNLNHDAMYWYRQDPGQGLRLIYYSQIVNDFQKGDIAEGYSVSREKKESFPLTVTSAQKNPTAFYLCASSILGGGSGTDTQYFGPGTRLTVL.

The V gene is TRBV15, the J gene TRBJ2-3; a possible D gene is TRBD1 (5 bases). Between the trimmed V and J ends, which lost 0 bases and 0 bases, there was a span of 7 bases. The CDR3 is 15 residues long. Per germline, CDR1 LNHNV and CDR2 YYDKDF (reference sequence). CDR3 sequence reads: CATSRETGSTDTQYF. The CDR3 nucleotides read TGTGCCACCAGCAGAGAAACAGGAAGCACAGATACGCAGTATTTT.

This clonotype was found a few times. This rearrangement joins TRBV12-3 or TRBV12-4 to TRBJ1-2; D unclear. The CDR3 has 13 residues. Deletions cut 4 bases from V and 4 bases from J, with 10 bases between. The CDR3 loop reads CASSSPEGYGYTF. As DNA, the CDR3 is TGTGCCAGCAGTTCTCCGGAGGGCTATGGCTACACCTTC.